The entry below gives a single T cell receptor (beta chain) sequence along with its context. This clone was recorded only once. Its antigen target is currently unknown. The input lacks base qualities; no much larger clone sits a single base away. This record comes from a study of blood T cell repertoires in COVID-19 (dated by TCRdb to the early 2020s). Context from the whole study: The collaborator samples originated in the United States, Italy and Spain and spanned the acute and convalescent phases of COVID-19. Where available, HLA class I and class II types were taken from metadata supplied by the sample provider and were not determined by assay-based typing. A de-identified subject ID, COVID-19 status, age in years and sex were almost always included in the sample metadata. The repertoires were released in a freely available public database meant as a resource for research on the immune response to SARS-CoV-2. The dataset comprised deeply sampled blood TCRbeta repertoires from subjects exposed to, actively infected with, or recovered from COVID-19. The samples were drawn from the first 160 participants of the ongoing ImmuneRACE study and from some 1,300 subjects provided by 6 global collaborators. The prospective study material was composed of cDNA or gDNA derived from T cells, B-cell-depleted T cells, or PBMCs.

The full study reports these points: How much clinical and demographic metadata was included differed by source and by participant, and the metadata was provided uncurated.

At one collaborating source in Seattle, patients were enrolled during active infection and were followed longitudinally through the course of disease. Whole blood was collected in K2EDTA tubes by collaborating institutions according to the institutions' own protocols. For TCRbeta analysis, collaborators shipped samples in one of three forms: frozen whole blood, isolated PBMCs, or DNA extracted from either of those sample types. TCRbeta CDR3 regions were amplified from genomic DNA using the immunoSEQ Assay, a bias-controlled multiplex PCR. On the authors' methods: The number of nucleated cells in each sample was estimated by amplification of reference gene primers within the assay. Sequence reads were collapsed and filtered to measure the absolute abundance of every unique TCRbeta CDR3 rearrangement. For each sample, productive Simpson clonality was calculated as the square root of Simpson's diversity index across productive rearrangements. TCRdb retrieved this table from immuneACCESS and kept in-frame rearrangements only. Not all clones are present; in checked studies, unresolved V genes account for under half, and no reason is known for the remainder. The V and J calls and the clone size are those of that table, but D and trimming were determined from the DNA. The sample table records 130,000 to 150,000 clones; roughly 77% of these occur just once. The top ten clones comprise just under 5% of the sample.

Looking up the germline V gene yields CDR1 SGHRS and CDR2 YFSETQ. The CDR3 holds 14 amino acids from the cysteine to the phenylalanine. Only the CDR3 part of the read is kept: 42 bases, read in frame from the first base. V gives up 0 bases and J gives up 8 bases, and the segment between their germline ends measures 14 bases. This sequence originates from a woman aged 70-85 years with COVID-19, enrolled during active disease. What was sequenced was peripheral blood. The sequence joins TRBV5-1 to TRBJ1-2; the D gene is perhaps TRBD1, from 6 matching bases. The CDR3 in this case is CASSLVLGAHGYTF. The DNA reads TGCGCCAGCAGCTTGGTGTTGGGGGCTCACGGCTACACCTTC.